The entry below describes one T cell receptor (beta chain). Only one count was recorded for this clone. There is no known antigen for this receptor. Base qualities are missing; no much larger clone stands one base away. The cohort consisted of hundreds of healthy bone marrow donors. Cohort members were all nominally healthy when sampled, although unrecorded immune exposures were likely present. The donor was CMV seronegative and belonged to the group of 350 or so seronegative cohort members. Every donor gave a peripheral blood sample, and the peripheral blood mononuclear cells from that sample were used for TCR beta sequencing. Genomic DNA extraction from the blood cell samples was performed with the Qiagen DNeasy Blood Extraction Kit. The sample is drawn from a study of cytomegalovirus exposure and HLA in healthy donors (TCRdb year 2017). For the wider study: In an earlier analysis of 550 to 750 of the donors, about 270 Gb of sequence data and 117 million unique TCR beta sequences from about 180 million T cells were reported. Roughly 300 gigabases of sequencing data and 70 million to 100 million unique TCR sequences made up an early release that covered some 640 HLA-typed donors. Of the roughly 400 genotyped donors, approximately 83% fell in the genetic ancestry cluster associated with self-reported Caucasian donors. The study aimed to test whether cataloging public T cell receptors could reveal signatures of past pathogen exposure. The study used immunosequencing to profile the T cell repertoires of approximately 630 subjects and linked those repertoires to cytomegalovirus serostatus. In addition to the first cohort of roughly 700 subjects, a separate validation cohort of approximately 110 different subjects was used. High-throughput TCR immunosequencing, statistical association of individual TCRs with disease status, and machine learning were combined to predict cytomegalovirus infection status. To study patterns of TCR occurrence, a later analysis re-analyzed previously published TCR beta repertoires from 500 to 850 donors and added high-resolution HLA genotyping. In the later analysis, no new phenotypic data were used to find candidate immune exposures; instead, reliance was placed on TCR beta sequences and their occurrence across donors. An earlier analysis of roughly 600 of the donors used high-throughput TCR beta sequencing to judge whether each TCR beta V gene segment behaved as functional or pseudogenic. Donor age, sex, ethnicity and CMV serostatus were compiled together with the repertoire data. Genome-wide SNP genotypes for about 65% of the roughly 670 donors were used in a later genetic analysis, which treated that subset as a discovery cohort. Every discovery cohort repertoire had been produced on one sequencing platform. HLA typing included class I and class II loci at four-digit resolution. The number of donors typed differed by locus, with roughly 629-640 for A, B, C, DRB1 and DQB1, roughly 520 for DQA1, some 570 for DPA1, and some 440 for DPB1. Because of strong linkage in the cohort, roughly five DR-DQ haplotypes were treated as single units for association and clustering. Among several hundred genotyped donors of the cohort, an average of approximately 240,000 unique TCR beta nucleotide sequences was sequenced per donor, of which about 19% were non-productive.

What the research found in general, with its limitations: A cluster of highly shared sequence variants was judged likely to be a technical artifact of the sequencing pipeline. It was suggested by the authors that the approach could potentially be generalized to other disease states and immunological phenotypes. The presence/absence analyses assumed that sequencing depth was roughly uniform across donors, and that assumption may not be true. The classifier was reported to diagnose cytomegalovirus status with high specificity and sensitivity in both the original cohort and the validation cohort. HLA typing was unavailable for some donors at each locus, so association tests used only the typed subset. At a false discovery rate of 0.05, a later analysis linked 15,000 to 20,000 TCR beta sequences to specific HLA alleles. Because counts were too low, more than 15 rarely observed V segments, including chromosome 9 orphons, were excluded from the earlier analysis of some 590 of the donors. A later genetic analysis reported fewer N-insertions in productive TCRs among donors in an Asian-associated ancestry cluster than the roughly 670-donor mean. When HLA alleles, especially DR and DQ, strongly co-occurred, TCR associations were difficult to assign to individual alleles. A later analysis reported that several top co-occurrence clusters appeared linked to parvovirus B19, influenza, CMV and Epstein-Barr virus. A total of around 150 TCR beta chains were listed by the study as associated with cytomegalovirus. Only TCR beta chains were sequenced in this cohort, and the absence of alpha or paired-chain data limited detectable features. Most TCR sequences were observed very rarely across donors, whereas some public TCRs were present in many individuals. In vitro tests confirmed that three of the cytomegalovirus-associated TCR beta chains recognize cytomegalovirus antigens. According to a later analysis, most CMV-associated TCR beta chains appeared to be HLA-restricted, and the HLA associations seemed to be driven largely by CMV exposure. A further reported finding was that TCR beta sequences accurately predicted the HLA-A and HLA-B alleles for most subjects in the first cohort. Linkage disequilibrium might explain the correlated functional status among segregating V segments, but an unknown experimental factor could not be ruled out. In a later analysis, HLA-associated TCR beta chains showed more clonal expansion and lower generation probabilities than non-associated chains that were equally common. In an earlier analysis of more than 500 of the donors, most TCR beta V segments appeared in productive rearrangements about 90% or about 30% of the time, broadly matching IMGT annotations. An association between a missense DCLRE1C variant and V-gene and J-gene trimming of TCR beta chains was found in a later genetic analysis and replicated in an independent cohort. Some IMGT-functional V segments, including TRBV6-2 and TRBV6-3, could not be distinguished by the 87-base-pair reads and were therefore excluded. Immune exposure information for the cohort was limited to CMV serostatus. A later analysis found that TCR association rates varied across HLA loci, with DRB1 alleles showing the most associated TCRs and HLA-C alleles the fewest.

CDR1 LNHDA and CDR2 SQIVND were looked up in the germline V gene (reference sequence). The CDR3 goes from the cysteine to the phenylalanine over 15 residues. Only the CDR3 DNA is retained, 45 bases long and in frame from the first base. V is pared back by 7 bases and J by 4 bases, with 19 bases lying between the germline termini. The method was the immunoSEQ multiplex PCR assay. For the multiplex PCR, a mixture combining 60 forward primers for TCR Vbeta segments and 13 reverse primers for TCR Jbeta segments was used. A multiplex PCR assay on genomic DNA amplified the CDR3 region of rearranged TCR beta genes. On the Illumina HiSeq System, the amplified TCR beta libraries were sequenced as 87-base-pair reads. Concerning the study's data processing: A later analysis tallied roughly 76 million unique TCR beta chains across the 640 or so repertoires, and some 10 million of those chains were shared by two or more donors. Raw reads were error-corrected and collapsed into unique sequences with a nearest-neighbor algorithm that merged closely related sequences to remove PCR and sequencing errors. V, D and J gene segments were assigned by aligning CDR3 sequences to IMGT reference sequences. For a sequence to be retained, a match of at least six nucleotides was required to both a V gene segment and a J gene segment. Rearrangements were classified as productive when the CDR3 lacked stop codons and remained in frame with V and J, and all other rearrangements were classified as non-productive. Following IMGT convention, CDR3 was defined as the stretch from the second conserved V-encoded cysteine to the conserved J-encoded phenylalanine. Sequences without an unambiguous match to a single V gene segment were excluded from the earlier analysis of a few hundred of the donors. In an earlier analysis of about 590 of the donors, a V segment was called functional when productive rearrangements were above 56.7%, and segregating when the standard deviation between donors exceeded 5%. A statistical classification framework was developed to diagnose cytomegalovirus status using the catalog of TCR beta chain sequences. In a later analysis, V and J genes were assigned by comparing TCR nucleotide sequences against IMGT/GENE-DB human TR gene sequences. In a later analysis, CDR3 sequences and most-parsimonious VDJ recombination scenarios were assigned using the TCRdist pipeline. In a later analysis, each TCR beta chain was defined by its CDR3 amino acid sequence together with its V-gene family, and reads lacking a unique V-gene family were excluded. To address suspected cross-contamination and a sequencing artifact, a later analysis removed under 600 highly shared, low-generation-probability nucleotide sequences. In a later analysis, a clonal expansion index was calculated for each public chain from normalized within-repertoire ranks of inferred template counts. In a later analysis, generation probabilities were computed using a VDJ recombination model fitted to out-of-frame rearrangements, and the results were checked against IGoR. Hypergeometric tests were used in a later analysis to score TCR-TCR, TCR-HLA and TCR-CMV co-occurrence, with a repertoire-size bias correction applied to the TCR pairs. False discovery rates were estimated in a later analysis by permuting HLA or CMV assignments 20 times. A later analysis grouped co-occurring TCRs with DBSCAN, adding TCRdist sequence similarity when clustering within HLA-allele-positive subsets. Co-occurrence clustering excluded repertoires with fewer than 30,000 or more than 120,000 public chains, plus five with anomalous nucleotide sharing. This is the immuneACCESS table as TCRdb keeps it, with only in-frame sequences that have V and J called. A part of the clones is gone; compared with another copy, unresolved V genes explain less than half, and the rest is unexplained. V, J and clone size are taken as reported in that table, and D and trimming were inferred from the DNA itself. In this sample the table shows about 200,000 clones, approximately 80% of which occur a single time. The ten biggest clones cover 3.5% to 4% of the sample.

The chain employs TRBV19 and TRBJ2-5; TRBD2 could be the D gene, as 6 bases match. This TCR was recovered from a male donor in good health and CMV-seronegative. Sequenced sample: PBMCs. This receptor has the CDR3 CASTQRSGRRETQYF. The nucleotides are TGTGCCAGTACCCAGAGAAGCGGGCGGAGAGAGACCCAGTACTTC.